The 19 T cell receptor beta chains reported below all come from one sample, sequenced in a study of T cell repertoires in cytomegalovirus infection. One entry per CDR3 protein, called by TCRdb with MiXCR from the reads. The data hold around 70,000 distinct CDR3 sequences, with about 26% observed a single time. Their antigens are not known. The specimen was CD8+ T cells from cultured PBMCs, collected from culture after CMV antigen stimulation. These receptors were collected from a human donor in good health (CMV status not recorded). Some clones in this sample may be carry-over from other donors' samples.

The rearrangement links TRBV19 to TRBJ1-5, with 7 bases matching TRBD1. The CDR3 is 15 residues long. CDR1 LNHDA and CDR2 SQIVND come from the germline V gene (reference sequence). V lost 3 bases and J lost 3; bases outside the gene matches: 5. CDR3 in DNA: TGTGCCAGTAGTATGAGGGACAGCCCCAATCAGCCCCAGCATTTT. It yields the protein CASSMRDSPNQPQHF.

This clonotype was picked up a small number of times. V and J are TRBV6-6 and TRBJ2-3; D may be TRBD1 (6 bases). Germline CDR1 is MNHNY and CDR2 is SVGAGI (reference sequence). The CDR3 runs 13 residues. V dropped 8 bases and J dropped 2 bases, with 11 bases sitting between them. CDR3 DNA: TGTGCCAGCGAGACAGGACCCACAGATACGCAGTATTTT. As protein: CASETGPTDTQYF.

This chain joins TRBV6-6 and TRBJ1-1; 8 bases match TRBD1. The CDR3 contains 18 residues. Germline V gene data show CDR1 as MNHNY and CDR2 as SVGAGI (reference sequence). Trimming removed 2 bases from V and 0 bases from J; junction bases left unmatched: 11. The chain's CDR3 is CASSYAPGGGGVNTEAFF. The CDR3 region has the DNA TGTGCCAGCAGTTACGCCCCAGGGGGCGGAGGGGTGAACACTGAAGCTTTCTTT.

With regard to this clonotype: One end of the junction fails to match germline, which may point to a read error. This rearrangement joins TRBV27 to TRBJ2-7; the D gene is possibly TRBD1 (5 bases). The germline V gene has CDR1 MNHEY and CDR2 SMNVEV (reference sequence). The CDR3 runs to 14 residues. This CDR3 reads CTSSVTVYGYEQYF. The DNA for the CDR3 is TGTACCAGCAGCGTGACAGTCTACGGCTACGAGCAGTACTTC.

Judged by abundance, this clonotype is medium-sized. CDR3: CASTYSGGLESPLHF. CDR3 DNA sequence: TGTGCCAGCACCTACTCTGGGGGGTTAGAATCACCCCTCCACTTT. This sequence joins TRBV12-3 or TRBV12-4 and TRBJ1-6, with D maybe TRBD1 (5 bases). This CDR3 spans 15 amino acids. The germline V and J ends were trimmed by 7 bases and 10 bases, with 20 bases remaining between them.

The genes are TRBV14 and TRBJ2-1; weak D call: TRBD2 (5 bases). Germline lookup yields CDR1 SGHDN and CDR2 FVKESK. The CDR3 has 13 amino acids. V was shortened by 1 base and J by 6 bases, with 7 bases between the two germline ends. CDR3 nucleotides: TGTGCCAGCAGCCAAGTACTAGGCAATGAGCAGTTCTTC. It codes for CASSQVLGNEQFF.

This clonotype has only a few counts. This chain links TRBV11-2 with TRBJ2-7, with D tentatively TRBD2 (5 bases). The V and J ends lost 7 bases and 5 bases respectively, with 9 bases between them. This CDR3 has 11 amino acids. Germline assignment: CDR1 SGHAT and CDR2 FQNNGV. CDR3 coding DNA: TGTGCCAGCAACGGAGGAGACGAGCAGTACTTC. It translates to CASNGGDEQYF.

This clonotype was counted at least ten times. The rearrangement joins TRBV28 to TRBJ2-5; 12 bases match TRBD2. Germline values: CDR1 MDHEN, CDR2 SYDVKM. Trimming took 6 bases from V and 5 from J; bases not matched to a gene: 13. This CDR3 spans 17 amino acids. The CDR3 nucleotides are TGTGCCAGCAGGCAAGGCCTACTAGCGGGGGGACGTGAGACCCAGTACTTC. This gives the protein CASRQGLLAGGRETQYF.

J is TRBJ2-7 and V is TRBV20-1; 7 bases are shared with TRBD1. The CDR3 length is 14 residues. Germline V lookup: CDR1 DFQATT, CDR2 SNEGSKA (reference sequence). Trimming removed 6 bases from V and 0 bases from J; junction bases left unmatched: 8. The chain's CDR3 is CSAQGQLGSYEQYF. The CDR3 DNA sequence: TGCAGTGCACAGGGACAGCTCGGCTCCTACGAGCAGTACTTC.

The sample holds a few counts of this clonotype. The chain employs TRBV7-8 and TRBJ2-5; 9 nucleotides match TRBD1. The CDR3 has 15 amino acids. V shed 5 bases and J 2 bases; nucleotides not matched to a gene: 6. Germline loops: CDR1 SGHVS, CDR2 FQNEAQ. The CDR3 DNA sequence: TGTGCCAGCAGCCAAGTGACAGGGGGACAAGAGACCCAGTACTTC. This encodes CASSQVTGGQETQYF.

The rearrangement uses TRBV11-3 and TRBJ2-1, with D unresolved. The CDR3 covers 14 residues. The V end was cut by 0 bases, the J end by 5 bases, with 8 bases between. Per germline, CDR1 SGHNT and CDR2 YENEEA. CDR3 coding DNA: TGTGCCAGCAGCTTAGATGACGGCCACAATGAGCAGTTCTTC. Protein product: CASSLDDGHNEQFF.

The genes are TRBV5-6 and TRBJ2-3, with TRBD2 identical over 14 bases. In germline, CDR1 is SGHDT, CDR2 YYEEEE. V lost 2 bases to trimming and J lost 6 bases; unmatched junction nucleotides: 8. The CDR3 contains 17 residues. CDR3 sequence: CASSFGKGLAGDDTQYF. As DNA, the CDR3 is TGTGCCAGCAGCTTCGGGAAGGGACTAGCGGGGGACGATACGCAGTATTTT.

This clonotype was detected a few times. The chain recombines TRBV6-5 with TRBJ2-7, with D tentatively TRBD1 (7 bases). The length of the CDR3 is 15 residues. V dropped 10 bases and J dropped 4 bases, with 23 bases sitting between them. Germline CDR1 and CDR2: MNHEY and SVGAGI. The CDR3 sequence is CATLPMAGQRYEQYF. In DNA form, the CDR3 reads TGTGCCACCCTCCCCATGGCGGGACAGAGATACGAGCAGTACTTC.

V and J are TRBV7-9 and TRBJ2-2, with D unresolved. The germline V gene has CDR1 SEHNR and CDR2 FQNEAQ (reference sequence). The CDR3 has 16 residues. With 5 bases removed from V and 3 bases from J, the gap between germline ends came to 16 bases. The CDR3 region is CASSAPQTAYTGELFF. The CDR3 nucleotides are TGTGCCAGCAGCGCCCCACAGACCGCGTACACCGGGGAGCTGTTTTTT.

The chain carries TRBV11-2 and TRBJ2-5, with TRBD2 matching 7 bases. The CDR3 is 17 residues long. V lost 5 bases and J lost 2; bases outside the gene matches: 14. Germline V gene sequence: CDR1 SGHAT, CDR2 FQNNGV. The DNA of the CDR3 is TGTGCCAGCAGCCCGGGAGGAGGAGGGCCGTCACAAGAGACCCAGTACTTC. Its protein product is CASSPGGGGPSQETQYF.

V usage is TRBV19 and J usage is TRBJ2-7; D uncertain. In germline, CDR1 is LNHDA, CDR2 SQIVND (reference sequence). There are 11 residues in the CDR3. Trimming removed 8 bases at V and 5 bases at J, with 10 bases between. The CDR3 DNA sequence: TGTGCCAGTGGAAAGAGCCACGAGCAGTACTTC. Translating gives CASGKSHEQYF.

This chain uses TRBV11-2 with TRBJ2-7; TRBD2 might be the D (6 bases). The germline V and J ends were trimmed by 3 bases and 5 bases, with 17 bases remaining between them. The CDR3 loop spans 15 amino acids. The germline V gene has CDR1 SGHAT and CDR2 FQNNGV. In nucleotides, the CDR3 is TGTGCCAGCAGCTTCTTCCGGGGCGGGACCAACGAGCAGTACTTC. Its protein product is CASSFFRGGTNEQYF.

The CDR3 is CAWRGWGDEQFF. CDR3 DNA: TGTGCCTGGAGGGGCTGGGGCGATGAGCAGTTCTTC. The chain combines TRBV30 with TRBJ2-1; D perhaps matches TRBD1 (5 bases). The CDR3 consists of 12 residues. The germline V gene encodes CDR1 GTSNPN and CDR2 SVGIG (reference sequence). Trimming stripped 3 bases from V and 8 bases from J, with 11 bases between.

This clonotype was seen more than once but under ten times. The chain has TRBV19 and TRBJ2-7; TRBD1 matches at 9 bases. With V trimmed by 4 bases and J by 5 bases, 9 bases remained unmatched. The V gene's germline CDR1 is LNHDA and CDR2 SQIVND (reference sequence). The CDR3 totals 15 residues. The CDR3 region is CASSSAGTGSNEQYF. In nucleotides, the CDR3 is TGTGCCAGTAGTAGCGCCGGGACAGGGTCGAACGAGCAGTACTTC.